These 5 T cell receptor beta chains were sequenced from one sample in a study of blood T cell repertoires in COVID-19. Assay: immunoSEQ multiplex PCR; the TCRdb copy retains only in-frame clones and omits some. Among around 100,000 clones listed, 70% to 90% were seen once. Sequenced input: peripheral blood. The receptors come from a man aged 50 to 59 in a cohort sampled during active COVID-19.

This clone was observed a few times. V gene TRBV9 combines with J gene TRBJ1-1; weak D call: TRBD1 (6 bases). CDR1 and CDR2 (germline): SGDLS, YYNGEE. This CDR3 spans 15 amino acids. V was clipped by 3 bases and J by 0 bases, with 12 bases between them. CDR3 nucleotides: TGTGCCAGCAGCGCCACAGGGTCCATGAACACTGAAGCTTTCTTT. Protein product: CASSATGSMNTEAFF.

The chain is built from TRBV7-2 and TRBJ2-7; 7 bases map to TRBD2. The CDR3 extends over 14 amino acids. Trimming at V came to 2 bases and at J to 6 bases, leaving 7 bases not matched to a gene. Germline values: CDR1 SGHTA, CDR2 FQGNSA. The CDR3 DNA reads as TGTGCCAGCAGCTTACGACTAGCTCGAGGCGAGCAGTACTTC. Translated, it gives CASSLRLARGEQYF.

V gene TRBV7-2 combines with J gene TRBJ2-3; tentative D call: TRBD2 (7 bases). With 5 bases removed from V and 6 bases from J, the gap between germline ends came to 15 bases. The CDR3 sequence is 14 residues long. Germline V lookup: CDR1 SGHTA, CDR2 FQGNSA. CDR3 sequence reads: CASSPPGGLDTQYF. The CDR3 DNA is TGTGCCAGCAGCCCACCGGGGGGCCTGGATACGCAGTATTTT.

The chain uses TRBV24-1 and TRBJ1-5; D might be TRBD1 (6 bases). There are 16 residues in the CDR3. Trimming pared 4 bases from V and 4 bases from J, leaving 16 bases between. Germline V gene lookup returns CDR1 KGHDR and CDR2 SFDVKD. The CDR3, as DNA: TGTGCCACCAGTGAGGGGGGGACACGTAAGAATCAGCCCCAGCATTTT. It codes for CATSEGGTRKNQPQHF.

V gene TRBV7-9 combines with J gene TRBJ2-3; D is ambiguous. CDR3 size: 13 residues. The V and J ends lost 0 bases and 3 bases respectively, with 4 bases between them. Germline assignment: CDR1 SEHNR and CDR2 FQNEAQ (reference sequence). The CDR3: CASSLAATDTQYF. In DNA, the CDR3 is TGTGCCAGCAGCTTAGCAGCGACAGATACGCAGTATTTT.